This T cell receptor beta chain was recovered during a study of cytomegalovirus exposure and HLA in healthy donors. With 60 Vbeta and 13 Jbeta primers, the PCR was carried out. The repertoire was sequenced with immunoSEQ multiplex PCR; TCRdb's copy has only in-frame clones and lacks some. The table lists 150,000 to 200,000 clones, around 76% of them singletons. With 10 bases clipped from V and 0 bases from J, the junction kept 11 bases outside the gene matches. Germline CDR1 reads MGHDK; CDR2 reads SYGVNS. This CDR3 is built from 16 residues. The J gene is TRBJ1-3, the V gene TRBV25-1; 8 bases fit TRBD1. The sequence was collected from a female donor in good health and CMV-seronegative. The sequenced sample consisted of PBMCs. CDR3 sequence: CATRTDRGLSGNTIYF. The DNA of the CDR3 is TGTGCCACCCGTACAGACAGGGGCCTCTCTGGAAACACCATATATTTT.